This TCR beta chain is from a study of shared clonotypes between healthy human individuals. Sequencing used immunoSEQ multiplex PCR; TCRdb keeps in-frame clones, though not all of them. Here the sample spans roughly 2.2 million clones, more than 80% being singletons. Germline CDR1 reads MNHNS; CDR2 reads SASEGT. V lost 6 bases to trimming and J lost 7 bases; unmatched junction nucleotides: 4. There are 13 residues in the CDR3. Sequencing input: naive CD4+ T cells from PBMCs. As for subset: CD45RA+ positively selected. The sequence came from a man between 18 and 35 years old in good health. Some clones in this sample may be carry-over from other donors' samples. The chain employs TRBV6-1 and TRBJ2-4; the match to TRBD1 covers 9 bases. CDR3 residues: CASRGTGWNIQYF. The CDR3 region has the DNA TGTGCCAGCAGGGGGACAGGGTGGAACATTCAGTACTTC.